These 31 T cell receptor beta chains came from one sample sequenced in a study of human T cells and chemical hapten exposure. TCRdb called the RACE reads again in MiXCR, with one record for every CDR3 protein. The sample includes around 360,000 distinct CDR3 sequences, more than 5% seen only once; the top ten take less than 6.5%. Noted time point: patch test 2, 6 weeks after DPC sensitization. This sample's treatment: therapeutic diphenylcyclopropenone sensitization with weekly scalp DPC. Sequencing used whole blood, obtained in connection with sensitization to the hapten diphenylcyclopropenone (DPC). All receptors come from a woman aged 18-30 years with alopecia areata. Some clones in this sample may be carry-over from other donors' samples.

The V gene is TRBV6-2 or TRBV6-3, the J gene TRBJ1-1; D is uncertain. CDR3 length: 13 amino acids. V gave up 6 bases and J gave up 1 base, with 9 bases separating them. Germline V gives CDR1 MNHEY, CDR2 SVGEGT. The CDR3, as DNA: TGTGCCAGCAGACAAACGGAGAACACTGAAGCTTTCTTT. This encodes CASRQTENTEAFF.

The table lists this clonotype with many counts. The chain recombines TRBV9 with TRBJ2-7; weak D call: TRBD1 (6 bases). Germline V lookup: CDR1 SGDLS, CDR2 YYNGEE. Trimming cost V 5 bases and J 9 bases, with 24 bases left between them. This CDR3 region has 15 residues. The CDR3 spells CASSEVPGPGAGQYF. The CDR3 region has the DNA TGTGCCAGCAGTGAAGTTCCGGGACCAGGGGCAGGGCAGTACTTC.

This clonotype was recorded many times. The V call is TRBV29-1, the J call TRBJ2-3; possible D gene TRBD2, 7 bases. The CDR3 extends over 14 amino acids. Germline loops: CDR1 SQVTM, CDR2 ANQGSEA. Between the trimmed V and J ends, which lost 2 bases and 0 bases, there was a span of 9 bases. The CDR3, as DNA: TGCAGCGTTGAACGCGGGGGCAGCACAGATACGCAGTATTTT. This gives the protein CSVERGGSTDTQYF.

The rearrangement uses TRBV4-3 and TRBJ2-6; D remains ambiguous. CDR3 size: 17 residues. V was clipped by 1 base and J by 0 bases, with 10 bases between them. Germline V gives CDR1 LGHNA, CDR2 YSLEER. The CDR3 DNA follows: TGCGCCAGCAGCCAAGCATGGGTAGGCTCTGGGGCCAACGTCCTGACTTTC. Translated, it gives CASSQAWVGSGANVLTF.

In its sample, this clonotype was seen a few times. This rearrangement joins TRBV6-2 or TRBV6-3 to TRBJ1-6; tentatively, D is TRBD1 (6 bases). CDR3 size: 15 residues. The V gene's germline CDR1 is MNHEY and CDR2 SVGEGT. Trimming stripped 5 bases from V and 3 bases from J, with 11 bases between. The chain's CDR3 is CASSNGQLYNSPLHF. CDR3 sequence (DNA): TGTGCCAGCAGTAACGGACAGCTCTATAATTCACCCCTCCACTTT.

This clonotype showed up many times. The chain has TRBV9 and TRBJ2-7; D unclear. Between the trimmed V and J ends, which lost 0 bases and 0 bases, there was a span of 16 bases. There are 17 residues in the CDR3. The germline V gene encodes CDR1 SGDLS and CDR2 YYNGEE. The CDR3 here is CASSVAPVVSSSYEQYF. CDR3 DNA: TGTGCCAGCAGCGTAGCTCCCGTCGTCTCCAGCTCCTACGAGCAGTACTTC.

The CDR3 spells CASSPYSGTDTQYF. In DNA form, the CDR3 reads TGCGCCAGCAGCCCCTACTCGGGCACAGATACGCAGTATTTT. This chain joins TRBV5-1 and TRBJ2-3; D not certain. Germline loops: CDR1 SGHRS, CDR2 YFSETQ. Trimming removed 4 bases at V and 1 base at J, with 10 bases between. This CDR3 spans 14 amino acids.

The V call is TRBV20-1, the J call TRBJ1-3; no clear D. CDR3 size: 17 residues. In germline, CDR1 is DFQATT, CDR2 SNEGSKA (reference sequence). V was cut by 2 bases and J by 1 base, with 18 bases left in between. In DNA, the CDR3 is TGCAGTGCTAGACCCTGGAAACAGTGGGTTTCTGGAAACACCATATATTTT. Its translation is CSARPWKQWVSGNTIYF.

This clonotype has only a few counts. The genes are TRBV5-4 and TRBJ1-1, with a weak D call TRBD1 (6 bases). The CDR3 totals 14 residues. Germline lookup yields CDR1 SGHNT and CDR2 YYREEE (reference sequence). V gave up 5 bases and J gave up 1 base, with 12 bases separating them. CDR3 protein: CASRGPQGNTEAFF. CDR3 coding DNA: TGTGCCAGCAGGGGCCCACAGGGGAACACTGAAGCTTTCTTT.

This clonotype was counted ten times or more. V and J are TRBV12-2 and TRBJ2-7; the table's D call of TRBD1 was not tested on the DNA. TRBV12-2 is reported as a pseudogene. The CDR3 sequence is 16 residues long. Here the CDR3 reads CASRLTKARGSYEQYF. The CDR3 DNA reads TGTGCAAGTCGCCTCACTAAGGCCAGGGGGTCCTACGAGCAGTACTTC.

This clonotype came up many times. The chain couples TRBV4-2 to TRBJ1-2; 8 positions agree with TRBD1. CDR1 is LGHNA and CDR2 is YNFKEQ in the germline V gene. The CDR3 runs 18 residues. The junction had 13 bases not matched to a gene; V was cut back by 0 bases and J by 4 bases. The CDR3: CASSQDSAGGLGTYGYTF. CDR3 coding DNA: TGTGCCAGCAGCCAAGATTCGGCAGGGGGCTTAGGAACCTATGGCTACACCTTC.

V is TRBV7-2 and J is TRBJ1-1; 8 bases fit TRBD1. The CDR3 spans 13 residues. V lost 8 bases and J lost 6; bases outside the gene matches: 8. Germline CDR1 and CDR2: SGHTA and FQGNSA. The CDR3 nucleotides are TGTGCCAGCGGAAGACAGGGGTTTGCTGAAGCTTTCTTT. It encodes CASGRQGFAEAFF.

This clonotype was picked up many times. The chain has TRBV5-1 and TRBJ2-1; TRBD2 is a possible D gene (5 bases). CDR1 is SGHRS, CDR2 YFSETQ, per germline. V dropped 3 bases and J dropped 0 bases, with 19 bases sitting between them. The CDR3 has 18 residues. CDR3 protein: CASSSRVQGLYSYNEQFF. The CDR3 DNA is TGCGCCAGCAGCTCGCGGGTACAAGGACTCTACTCCTACAATGAGCAGTTCTTC.

There are many counts of this clonotype. The gene calls are TRBV13 and TRBJ1-1; TRBD1 agrees at 8 bases. V shed 6 bases, J shed 4 bases, and the junction held 4 bases outside the gene matches. This CDR3 contains 13 residues. CDR1 is PRHDT, CDR2 FYEKMQ, per germline (reference sequence). The CDR3 DNA is TGTGCCAGCAGAAACGGGACAGGCACTGAAGCTTTCTTT. Its translation is CASRNGTGTEAFF.

This clonotype was observed a few times. The chain combines TRBV7-9 with TRBJ1-3, with 7 bases that match TRBD1. The trim removed 4 bases at V and 4 bases at J, leaving 4 bases unmatched. The CDR3 runs 14 residues. CDR1 SEHNR and CDR2 FQNEAQ come from the germline V gene (reference sequence). The CDR3: CASSSQGGGNTIYF. The CDR3 DNA is TGTGCCAGCAGCTCCCAGGGGGGCGGAAACACCATATATTTT.

The V call is TRBV2, the J call TRBJ1-5; D might be TRBD1 (5 bases). The CDR3 is 13 residues long. Germline V lookup: CDR1 SNHLY, CDR2 FYNNEI. Trimming pared 8 bases from V and 5 bases from J, leaving 13 bases between. The CDR3 bases are TGTGCCAGCTCCTTTGGGGCTTATCAGCCCCAGCATTTT. This codes for CASSFGAYQPQHF.

In its sample, this clonotype was seen many times. This chain joins TRBV12-3 or TRBV12-4 and TRBJ2-7; D may be TRBD2 (6 bases). This CDR3 has 15 residues. V dropped 5 bases and J dropped 2 bases, with 16 bases sitting between them. CDR3 region: CASSQGGTGAYEQYF. In DNA, the CDR3 is TGTGCCAGCAGTCAAGGTGGGACGGGAGCCTACGAGCAGTACTTC.

This clonotype was recorded a few times. The V and J genes are TRBV20-1 and TRBJ1-4; D is undetermined. V lost 7 bases and J 8 bases, leaving 11 bases between the germline ends. Looked up from germline, CDR1 is DFQATT and CDR2 is SNEGSKA (reference sequence). The CDR3 contains 11 residues. CDR3 region: CSVSLGEKLFF. In DNA, the CDR3 is TGCAGTGTTTCGTTAGGAGAAAAACTGTTTTTT.

In DNA, the CDR3 is TGTGCCAGCAGCCCCCAGACCGGGACCGGTTACAATGAGCAGTTCTTC. It yields the protein CASSPQTGTGYNEQFF. This rearrangement joins TRBV5-6 to TRBJ2-1, with D perhaps given as TRBD1 or TRBD2 (5 bases each). Trimming took 4 bases from V and 4 from J, leaving 18 bases between them. CDR1 is SGHDT and CDR2 is YYEEEE in the germline V gene. CDR3 length: 16 amino acids.

This clonotype was observed at least ten times. The V gene is TRBV5-1, the J gene TRBJ2-6, with D uncertain. Trimming shortened V by 2 bases and J by 0 bases, and 3 bases separated the two germline ends. Germline assignment: CDR1 SGHRS and CDR2 YFSETQ. The CDR3 extends over 14 amino acids. The CDR3 DNA is TGCGCCAGCAGCTTTATCTCTGGGGCCAACGTCCTGACTTTC. This codes for CASSFISGANVLTF.

This clonotype was picked up a small number of times. The chain combines TRBV15 with TRBJ1-2; possible D gene TRBD1, 6 bases. The CDR3 runs 14 residues. Germline values: CDR1 LNHNV, CDR2 YYDKDF (reference sequence). V lost 1 base and J 4 bases, leaving 10 bases between the germline ends. This chain's CDR3 is CATSRGGLGYGYTF. The DNA of the CDR3 is TGTGCCACCAGCAGAGGGGGGCTAGGCTATGGCTACACCTTC. Using reference TRBV15 and TRBJ1-2 for the parts outside the CDR3, the full variable domain is DAMVIQNPRYQVTQFGKPVTLSCSQTLNHNVMYWYQQKSSQAPKLLFHYYDKDFNNEADTPDNFQSRRPNTSFCFLDIRSPGLGDTAMYLCATSRGGLGYGYTFGSGTRLTVV.

This CDR3 reads CASSLVGRSYNEQFF. The CDR3, as DNA: TGTGCCAGCAGCCTTGTAGGGAGGTCCTACAATGAGCAGTTCTTC. The chain is built from TRBV5-5 and TRBJ2-1; D might be TRBD2 (6 bases). Germline-derived CDR1 and CDR2 are SGHKS and YYEKEE (reference sequence). The ends were cut back, 4 bases at V and 1 base at J, with 12 bases in the middle. This CDR3 is 15 amino acids long.

The chain carries TRBV5-1 and TRBJ1-6, with 8 bases matching TRBD1. The V gene's germline CDR1 is SGHRS and CDR2 YFSETQ. The ends lost 2 bases at V and 8 bases at J; junction bases unmatched: 12. This CDR3 has 17 amino acids. The DNA for the CDR3 is TGCGCCAGCAGCTTAATGGGACAGGTGCCCCCCGATTCACCCCTCCACTTT. Residues: CASSLMGQVPPDSPLHF.

This clonotype was counted between two and nine times. This chain connects TRBV27 to TRBJ1-1, with 9 bases matching TRBD1. V shed 4 bases, J shed 9 bases, and the junction held 6 bases outside the gene matches. This CDR3 contains 13 residues. Germline CDR1 MNHEY, CDR2 SMNVEV (reference sequence). CDR3 DNA: TGTGCCAGCAGTTACGGGACAGGGCTTAAAGCTTTCTTT. Its protein is CASSYGTGLKAFF.

This clonotype turned up a few times. The chain combines TRBV7-2 with TRBJ2-4, with D perhaps matching TRBD1 (5 bases). The CDR3 consists of 17 residues. Trimming left V 1 base short and J 0 bases short, with 13 bases between. Germline V gene sequence: CDR1 SGHTA, CDR2 FQGNSA. CDR3 DNA sequence: TGTGCCAGCAGCTTAGGTTTGGGCAGGGTAGCCAAAAACATTCAGTACTTC. The encoded protein is CASSLGLGRVAKNIQYF.

The gene calls are TRBV4-3 and TRBJ2-7, with a possible D match to TRBD2 (5 bases). This CDR3 has 13 amino acids. The V end lost 1 base, the J end lost 5 bases, and 9 bases lay between the germline ends. CDR1 LGHNA and CDR2 YSLEER come from the germline V gene. DNA of the CDR3: TGCGCCAGCAGCCAAGGAACGAGGGACGAGCAGTACTTC. It codes for CASSQGTRDEQYF.

The sample holds many counts of this clonotype. The CDR3 DNA is TGTGCCAGCAGCTTTTCGACGGGAAAAGCTTTCTTT. It translates to CASSFSTGKAFF. The chain combines TRBV7-9 with TRBJ1-1; unclear D gene. This CDR3 has 12 residues. Germline V gives CDR1 SEHNR, CDR2 FQNEAQ (reference sequence). V lost 3 bases to trimming and J lost 9 bases, with 11 bases between them.

The chain carries TRBV6-6 and TRBJ1-6; TRBD1 is a possible D gene (6 bases). This CDR3 has 15 amino acids. Germline assignment: CDR1 MNHNY and CDR2 SVGAGI (reference sequence). V lost 6 bases to trimming and J lost 10 bases, with 19 bases between them. CDR3: CASSPTGTKGSPLHF. CDR3 in DNA: TGTGCCAGCAGCCCCACCGGGACAAAGGGGTCACCCCTCCACTTT.

This clonotype was seen at least ten times. The chain couples TRBV28 to TRBJ1-2, with 7 bases identical to TRBD1. V dropped 7 bases and J dropped 8; count of bases not matched to a gene: 13. CDR1 MDHEN and CDR2 SYDVKM come from the germline V gene. This CDR3 region has 14 residues. As DNA, the CDR3 is TGTGCCAGCACTCCACCAGGGGGAATAAGGGGCTACACCTTC. Amino acids: CASTPPGGIRGYTF.

The V gene is TRBV5-1, the J gene TRBJ2-3; D is undetermined. The V end lost 1 base, the J end lost 3 bases, and 9 bases lay between the germline ends. The length of the CDR3 is 14 residues. In germline, CDR1 is SGHRS, CDR2 YFSETQ. The DNA for the CDR3 is TGCGCCAGCAGCTTGAACCTGCAGACAGATACGCAGTATTTT. Translated, it gives CASSLNLQTDTQYF.

CDR3 in amino acids: CASSFFGFMNTGELFF. CDR3 nucleotide sequence: TGTGCCAGCAGTTTTTTTGGGTTTATGAACACCGGGGAGCTGTTTTTT. V is TRBV28 and J is TRBJ2-2, with D uncertain. The germline V gene has CDR1 MDHEN and CDR2 SYDVKM. Trimming cost V 3 bases and J 1 base, with 12 bases left between them. The CDR3 spans 16 residues.